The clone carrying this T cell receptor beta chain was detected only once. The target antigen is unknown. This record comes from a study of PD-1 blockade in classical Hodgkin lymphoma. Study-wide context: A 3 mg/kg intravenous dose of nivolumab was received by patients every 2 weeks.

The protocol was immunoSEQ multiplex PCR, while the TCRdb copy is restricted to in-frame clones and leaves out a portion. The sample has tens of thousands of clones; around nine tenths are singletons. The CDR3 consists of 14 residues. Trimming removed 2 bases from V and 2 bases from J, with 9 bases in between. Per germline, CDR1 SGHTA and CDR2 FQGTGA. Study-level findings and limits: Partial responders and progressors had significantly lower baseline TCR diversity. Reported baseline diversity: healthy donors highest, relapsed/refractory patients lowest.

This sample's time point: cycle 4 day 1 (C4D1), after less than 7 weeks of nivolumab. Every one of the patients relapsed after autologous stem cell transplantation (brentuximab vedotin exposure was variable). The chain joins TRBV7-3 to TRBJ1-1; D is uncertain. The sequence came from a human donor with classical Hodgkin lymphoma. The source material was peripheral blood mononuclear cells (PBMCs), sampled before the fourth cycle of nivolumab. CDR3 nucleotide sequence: TGTGCCAGCAGCTTAGGTGGAGCCAACACTGAAGCTTTCTTT. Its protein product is CASSLGGANTEAFF.